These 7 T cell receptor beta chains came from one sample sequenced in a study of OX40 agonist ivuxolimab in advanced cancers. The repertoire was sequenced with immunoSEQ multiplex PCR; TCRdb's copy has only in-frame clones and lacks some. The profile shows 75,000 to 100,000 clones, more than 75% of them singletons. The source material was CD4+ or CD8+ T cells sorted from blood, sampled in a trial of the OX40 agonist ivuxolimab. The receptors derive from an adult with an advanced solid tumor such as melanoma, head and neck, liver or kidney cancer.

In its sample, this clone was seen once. Written as DNA, the CDR3 is TGTGCCAGCACCCGACCAGGTCCCAGGACAGAGACCCAGTACTTC. Residues: CASTRPGPRTETQYF. This chain joins TRBV28 and TRBJ2-5, with D unresolved. Germline V gene lookup returns CDR1 MDHEN and CDR2 SYDVKM. The V gene lost 7 bases and the J gene lost 4 bases, with 19 bases spanning the gap. This CDR3 has 15 residues.

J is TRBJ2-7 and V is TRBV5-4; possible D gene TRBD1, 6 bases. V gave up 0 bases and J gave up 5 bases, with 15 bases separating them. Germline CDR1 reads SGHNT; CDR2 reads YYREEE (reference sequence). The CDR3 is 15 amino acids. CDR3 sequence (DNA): TGTGCCAGCAGCTTGGAGTCACAGGGTAGGCACGAGCAGTACTTC. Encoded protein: CASSLESQGRHEQYF.

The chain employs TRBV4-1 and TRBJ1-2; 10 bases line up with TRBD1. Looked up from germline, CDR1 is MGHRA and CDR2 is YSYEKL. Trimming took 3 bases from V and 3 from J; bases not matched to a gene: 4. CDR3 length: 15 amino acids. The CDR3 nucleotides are TGCGCCAGCAGCCAGTCCGGGACAGGGGACTATGGCTACACCTTC. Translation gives CASSQSGTGDYGYTF.

The CDR3 nucleotides are TGTGCCAGCAGCTTAGACCTCAACTCTGGAAACACCATATATTTT. It codes for CASSLDLNSGNTIYF. This chain uses TRBV7-2 with TRBJ1-3; D ambiguous. The CDR3 contains 15 residues. Trimming removed 1 base at V and 0 bases at J, with 7 bases between. Germline V gene lookup returns CDR1 SGHTA and CDR2 FQGNSA.

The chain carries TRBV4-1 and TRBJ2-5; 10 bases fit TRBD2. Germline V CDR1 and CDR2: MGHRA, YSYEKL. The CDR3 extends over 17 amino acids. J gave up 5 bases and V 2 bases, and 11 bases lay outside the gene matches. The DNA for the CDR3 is TGCGCCAGCAGCCAAAGTCTAAGCGGGGGGGCCTTCGAGACCCAGTACTTC. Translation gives CASSQSLSGGAFETQYF.

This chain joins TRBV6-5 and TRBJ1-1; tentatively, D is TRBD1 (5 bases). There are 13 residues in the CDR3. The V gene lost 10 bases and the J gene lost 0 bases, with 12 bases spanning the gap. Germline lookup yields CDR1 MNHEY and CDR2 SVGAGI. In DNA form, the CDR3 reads TGTGCCACACTGGGGGATTTGAACACTGAAGCTTTCTTT. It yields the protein CATLGDLNTEAFF.

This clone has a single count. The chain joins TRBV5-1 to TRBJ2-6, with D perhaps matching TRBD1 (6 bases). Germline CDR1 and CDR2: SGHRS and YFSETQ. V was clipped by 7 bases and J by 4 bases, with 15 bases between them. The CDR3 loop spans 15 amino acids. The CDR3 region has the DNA TGCGCCAGCGGGGGCTGGGATGACGGGGCCAACGTCCTGACTTTC. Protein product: CASGGWDDGANVLTF.